The clone carrying this T cell receptor (beta chain) was picked up many times. Antigen specificity is unknown. Germline V lookup: CDR1 PRHDT, CDR2 FYEKMQ (reference sequence). The CDR3 consists of 15 residues. Trimming took 0 bases from V and 3 from J; bases not matched to a gene: 4. The entry originates in a study of T-cell reconstitution after alpha-beta-depleted transplantation in children. Study findings and constraints: In some patients, recipient T cells and intrathymic progenitors surviving conditioning explained high day-60 diversity. Once a year had passed after transplant, T-cell counts and diversity came mostly from newly produced T cells.

Researchers prepared the TCRbeta library using unique molecular identifiers, the study reports. TCRdb re-called the PCR reads through MiXCR, storing one row per CDR3 protein. The sample yields 7,000 or so distinct CDR3 sequences, approximately 5% seen once. This chain links TRBV13 with TRBJ2-7; TRBD1 agrees at 8 bases. This specimen consisted of PBMCs, mostly from graft donor cells, obtained 180 days after TCRalphabeta/CD19-depleted stem cell transplant. The TCR originated in a child less than two years old who had a stem cell transplant for acute myeloid leukemia, so the T cells may come from the graft donor. This CDR3 reads CASSLGGTGSYEQYF. The CDR3 DNA sequence: TGTGCCAGCAGCTTAGGCGGGACAGGAAGCTACGAGCAGTACTTC.